These 23 T cell receptor beta chains came from one sample sequenced in a study of T-cell memory formation after mild COVID-19. TCRdb reanalysed the 5' RACE reads using MiXCR and keeps one entry per CDR3 protein. Of about 340,000 distinct CDR3 sequences in the sample, 15% to 20% are singletons; the top ten hold 20% to 25%. The material sequenced was PBMCs or a T cell subset sorted from them (not recorded which). The receptors originated from a man aged 18-30 years who had mild COVID-19 (a few samples of this study predate the infection). Cell type and time point are not known.

This clonotype was seen a few times. This rearrangement joins TRBV28 to TRBJ2-7; D may correspond to TRBD1 or TRBD2 (5 bases each). This CDR3 is built from 15 residues. The germline CDR1 and CDR2 sequences are MDHEN and SYDVKM. Trimming stripped 6 bases from V and 1 base from J, with 16 bases between. CDR3 bases: TGTGCCAGCAGCCTAGGGACGGCTAAATCCTACGAGCAGTACGTC. Encoded protein: CASSLGTAKSYEQYV.

The V gene is TRBV5-5, the J gene TRBJ1-4; a weak D match, TRBD1 (6 bases). Trimming took off 3 bases at V and 0 bases at J, with 12 bases between the two ends. CDR3 length: 16 residues. The germline gives CDR1 SGHKS, CDR2 YYEKEE (reference sequence). CDR3 sequence: CASSWATGSTNEKLFF. CDR3 in DNA: TGTGCCAGCAGCTGGGCTACAGGGTCAACTAATGAAAAACTGTTTTTT.

A few counts support this clonotype. The V call is TRBV27, the J call TRBJ1-2; D unclear. V was shortened by 3 bases and J by 6 bases, with 17 bases between the two germline ends. The germline V gene encodes CDR1 MNHEY and CDR2 SMNVEV (reference sequence). CDR3 length: 15 amino acids. Here the CDR3 reads CASSFLPKGNHGYTF. The CDR3 DNA follows: TGTGCCAGCAGTTTCCTCCCCAAAGGGAATCATGGCTACACCTTC.

The chain recombines TRBV20-1 with TRBJ1-2; 9 nucleotides match TRBD1. This CDR3 contains 15 residues. Germline-derived CDR1 and CDR2 are DFQATT and SNEGSKA (reference sequence). J gave up 2 bases and V 0 bases, and 4 bases lay outside the gene matches. The CDR3 coding sequence is TGCAGTGCTAGAGAAGGGACAGGGCGGAACTATGGCTACACCTTC. It encodes CSAREGTGRNYGYTF.

This clonotype was seen repeatedly, ten times or more. The chain carries TRBV9 and TRBJ2-1; D is ambiguous. Germline V gives CDR1 SGDLS, CDR2 YYNGEE. The CDR3 extends over 15 amino acids. Trimming took 0 bases from V and 0 from J, leaving 7 bases between them. CDR3 nucleotide sequence: TGTGCCAGCAGCGTAGTGGGAAGCTCCTACAATGAGCAGTTCTTC. Its protein is CASSVVGSSYNEQFF.

This clonotype was counted ten times or more. The chain links TRBV4-1 to TRBJ2-7, with a possible D match to TRBD1 (6 bases). The CDR3 is 19 amino acids. CDR1 is MGHRA and CDR2 is YSYEKL in the germline V gene. V lost 1 base to trimming and J lost 1 base, with 23 bases between them. In DNA form, the CDR3 reads TGCGCCAGCAGCCAAGGAGGGGTGTGGGCAGGGGCCGCTTCCTACGAGCAGTACTTC. It translates to CASSQGGVWAGAASYEQYF.

There are a few counts of this clonotype. V gene TRBV5-1 combines with J gene TRBJ2-7; TRBD1 aligns across 8 bases. This CDR3 comprises 14 residues. The trim removed 4 bases at V and 3 bases at J, leaving 6 bases unmatched. Germline loops: CDR1 SGHRS, CDR2 YFSETQ. The CDR3 nucleotides are TGCGCCAGCAGCCGGACAGGGTTTATCTACGAGCAGTACTTC. The encoded protein is CASSRTGFIYEQYF. The variable domain in full, completed from reference TRBV5-1 and TRBJ2-7, reads KAGVTQTPRYLIKTRGQQVTLSCSPISGHRSVSWYQQTPGQGLQFLFEYFSETQRNKGNFPGRFSGRQFSNSRSEMNVSTLELGDSALYLCASSRTGFIYEQYFGPGTRLTVT.

The chain couples TRBV28 to TRBJ1-6; D gene ambiguous. Germline V gives CDR1 MDHEN, CDR2 SYDVKM. V was cut by 6 bases and J by 2 bases, with 11 bases left in between. The CDR3 is 15 residues long. CDR3 in amino acids: CASSRGGTYNSPLHF. In DNA form, the CDR3 reads TGTGCCAGCAGCCGAGGAGGGACCTATAATTCACCCCTCCACTTT.

The sample holds a few counts of this clonotype. V is TRBV10-3 and J is TRBJ1-5; D might be TRBD1 (6 bases). Germline V gives CDR1 ENHRY, CDR2 SYGVKD. V lost 8 bases to trimming and J lost 4 bases, with 15 bases between them. CDR3 length equals 14 residues. The CDR3 DNA sequence: TGTGCCATCTCGCAACCGGGGGCAAATCAGCCCCAGCATTTT. Amino acids: CAISQPGANQPQHF.

The DNA for the CDR3 is TGCGCCAGCAGCTTGAACTTACAGGGCAACACCGGGGAGCTGTTTTTT. This gives the protein CASSLNLQGNTGELFF. This chain uses TRBV5-1 with TRBJ2-2, with D perhaps matching TRBD1 (6 bases). Germline CDR1 is SGHRS and CDR2 is YFSETQ. Between the trimmed V and J ends, which lost 1 base and 2 bases, there was a span of 12 bases. This CDR3 region has 16 residues. Full variable domain (outside the CDR3, taken from reference TRBV5-1 and TRBJ2-2): KAGVTQTPRYLIKTRGQQVTLSCSPISGHRSVSWYQQTPGQGLQFLFEYFSETQRNKGNFPGRFSGRQFSNSRSEMNVSTLELGDSALYLCASSLNLQGNTGELFFGEGSRLTVL.

V and J are TRBV7-9 and TRBJ2-5, with unresolved D. Trimming left V 4 bases short and J 4 bases short, with 10 bases between. From germline, CDR1 is SEHNR and CDR2 FQNEAQ (reference sequence). The CDR3 consists of 13 residues. CDR3 sequence (DNA): TGTGCCAGCAGCTCGCTTCTTGGAGAGACCCAGTACTTC. The encoded protein is CASSSLLGETQYF.

This clonotype appeared a few times. V is TRBV20-1 and J is TRBJ2-7, with 10 bases fitting TRBD2. Trimming at V came to 3 bases and at J to 2 bases, leaving 4 bases not matched to a gene. This CDR3 contains 14 residues. Per germline, CDR1 DFQATT and CDR2 SNEGSKA (reference sequence). DNA for the CDR3: TGCAGTGCTAGGGTAGCGGGGGGCCCCTACGAGCAGTACTTC. This sequence encodes CSARVAGGPYEQYF.

This clonotype was detected many times. The rearrangement uses TRBV4-2 and TRBJ2-5; 8 bases are shared with TRBD2. The V gene's germline CDR1 is LGHNA and CDR2 YNFKEQ. The CDR3 extends over 16 amino acids. The V segment lost 3 bases and the J segment 1 base; nucleotides outside the gene matches: 7. The CDR3 region is CASSQELAAPQETQYF. Here the CDR3 DNA reads TGTGCCAGCAGCCAGGAACTAGCGGCCCCCCAAGAGACCCAGTACTTC.

A few counts support this clonotype. The chain uses TRBV6-5 and TRBJ2-7, with D hard to call. Trimming took 6 bases from V and 2 from J, leaving 5 bases between them. CDR3 size: 11 residues. CDR1 and CDR2 (germline): MNHEY, SVGAGI. CDR3 sequence: CASRDTYEQYF. Here the CDR3 DNA reads TGTGCCAGCAGGGATACCTACGAGCAGTACTTC.

This clonotype showed up just a few times. This sequence joins TRBV7-9 and TRBJ2-3; D perhaps matches TRBD2 (6 bases). The V gene's germline CDR1 is SEHNR and CDR2 FQNEAQ (reference sequence). This CDR3 comprises 16 residues. The V end was cut by 1 base, the J end by 0 bases, with 11 bases between. CDR3 loop: CASSLGTGTSTDTQYF. For the CDR3, the DNA is TGTGCCAGCAGCTTAGGGACTGGGACTAGCACAGATACGCAGTATTTT. Full variable domain (rest looked up from reference TRBV7-9 and TRBJ2-3): DTGVSQNPRHKITKRGQNVTFRCDPISEHNRLYWYRQTLGQGPEFLTYFQNEAQLEKSRLLSDRFSAERPKGSFSTLEIQRTEQGDSAMYLCASSLGTGTSTDTQYFGPGTRLTVL.

This clonotype turned up a few times. The rearrangement links TRBV3-1 to TRBJ1-2; D is unclear. Germline CDR1 LGHDT, CDR2 YNNKEL (reference sequence). V was trimmed by 0 bases and J by 7 bases, leaving 27 bases between them. This CDR3 is built from 19 residues. CDR3 sequence (DNA): TGTGCCAGCAGCCAAGATCGGTTAGGGTATACCGAAAAACGCGGTGGCTACACCTTC. Amino acids: CASSQDRLGYTEKRGGYTF.

The chain recombines TRBV20-1 with TRBJ2-1; 11 bases are shared with TRBD2. V was clipped by 3 bases and J by 7 bases; unmatched bases: 11. This CDR3 comprises 16 residues. Germline CDR1 is DFQATT and CDR2 is SNEGSKA (reference sequence). The CDR3: CSASDSGGAGGNEQFF. Here the CDR3 DNA reads TGCAGTGCTAGTGATAGCGGGGGGGCCGGTGGGAATGAGCAGTTCTTC.

This clonotype was detected many times. This chain uses TRBV7-3 with TRBJ2-5; TRBD2 aligns across 9 bases. The J segment lost 2 bases and the V segment lost 3 bases, leaving 4 bases of the junction unmatched. Germline CDR1 SGHTA, CDR2 FQGTGA. This CDR3 spans 15 amino acids. The CDR3 here is CASSLGGGGQETQYF. DNA of the CDR3: TGTGCCAGCAGCTTGGGCGGGGGGGGACAAGAGACCCAGTACTTC.

The CDR3 is CASSLGGAEQYF. For the CDR3, the DNA is TGTGCCAGCAGCTTAGGAGGGGCCGAGCAGTACTTC. V and J are TRBV7-9 and TRBJ2-7; D could derive from TRBD1 or TRBD2 (5 bases each). CDR3 length: 12 amino acids. V was cut by 1 base and J by 6 bases, with 7 bases left in between. CDR1 is SEHNR, CDR2 FQNEAQ, per germline (reference sequence).

The chain employs TRBV4-1 and TRBJ2-7; D unresolved. The CDR3 is 15 residues long. Trimming cost V 0 bases and J 1 base, with 10 bases left between them. Per the germline V gene, CDR1 is MGHRA and CDR2 is YSYEKL. As DNA, the CDR3 is TGCGCCAGCAGCCAAGAAAGGGCAGGATCCTACGAGCAGTACGTC. Translated, it gives CASSQERAGSYEQYV.

The chain links TRBV19 to TRBJ2-1, with TRBD1 identical over 8 bases. The trim removed 6 bases at V and 4 bases at J, leaving 5 bases unmatched. From germline, CDR1 is LNHDA and CDR2 SQIVND (reference sequence). CDR3 length: 14 amino acids. DNA of the CDR3: TGTGCCAGTAGGAGAGACAGGGGTTACAATGAGCAGTTCTTC. This translates into CASRRDRGYNEQFF.

The rearrangement joins TRBV7-8 to TRBJ2-2; D may be TRBD1 or TRBD2 (5 bases each). V gave up 4 bases and J gave up 9 bases, with 27 bases separating them. Germline V gene lookup returns CDR1 SGHVS and CDR2 FQNEAQ. This CDR3 spans 18 amino acids. CDR3 in DNA: TGTGCCAGCAGCTCCCCTCGAGGGGTGGTGGCCGGTCGTCGGGAGCTGTTTTTT. Protein sequence: CASSSPRGVVAGRRELFF.

This clonotype was found a few times. This CDR3 is CASSLRIGGILGSPLHF. The CDR3 bases are TGCGCCAGCAGCTTGAGGATAGGGGGCATTTTAGGATCACCCCTCCACTTT. The chain employs TRBV5-1 and TRBJ1-6; 7 bases are shared with TRBD1. Germline V gives CDR1 SGHRS, CDR2 YFSETQ. There are 17 residues in the CDR3. J was trimmed by 10 bases and V by 1 base; bases with no gene match: 14.